The clone carrying this TCR beta chain was seen many times. Its antigen remains unknown. The entry originates in a study of T-cell reconstitution after alpha-beta-depleted transplantation in children. The library targeted TCRbeta and was prepared with unique molecular identifiers. From the PCR reads, TCRdb called clonotypes with MiXCR, one entry per CDR3 protein. The table lists 200,000 to 250,000 distinct CDR3 sequences, under 9.5% of them singletons. Overall study findings and caveats: The authors attributed T-cell counts and diversity one year after transplant mostly to newly produced T cells. Two months or so post-transplant, alpha-beta T cells reportedly derived from several hundred expanded graft clones. Some patients' high day-60 TCRbeta diversity was attributed to recipient cells surviving conditioning.

CDR1 is LNHNV and CDR2 is YYDKDF in the germline V gene (reference sequence). The CDR3 consists of 20 residues. Trimming removed 0 bases from V and 6 bases from J; junction bases left unmatched: 22. The clonotype comes from a male patient younger than 18 who had a stem cell transplant for acute lymphoblastic leukemia, so the T cells may come from the graft donor. The chain couples TRBV15 to TRBJ1-2; 7 positions match TRBD1. Sequenced here: PBMCs, mostly from graft donor cells, sampled 180 days after TCRalphabeta/CD19-depleted stem cell transplant. The CDR3: CATSRDRVNPDRNAENGYTF. The CDR3 nucleotides read TGTGCCACCAGCAGAGATCGTGTGAACCCGGACAGGAACGCGGAGAATGGCTACACCTTC.